The clone carrying this T cell receptor beta chain was counted a single time. What it binds is unknown. Individual cDNA molecules each received unique molecular identifiers attached to them. One entry per CDR3 protein results from TCRdb running MiXCR on the 5' RACE reads. The profile shows about 49,000 distinct CDR3 sequences, approximately 12% of them singletons. The CDR3 runs to 14 residues. Trimming cost V 0 bases and J 2 bases, with 9 bases left between them. Germline V gene data show CDR1 as SGDLS and CDR2 as YYNGEE. This entry belongs to a study of early T cells in non-severe SARS-CoV-2 infection. Study-wide context: RNA in bulk from unsorted whole blood was sequenced, and chains were unpaired. Study-wide results and limits: VDJdb matches were skewed toward anti-spike CD8 T cell responses.

This clonotype originated in an adult who was a healthcare worker with PCR-confirmed SARS-CoV-2 infection or an uninfected control (not recorded which). Sequencing was done on a sample of whole blood. V usage is TRBV9 and J usage is TRBJ2-7; the D gene could be TRBD1 or TRBD2 (5 bases each). The CDR3: CASSVEGTTYEQYF. DNA of the CDR3: TGTGCCAGCAGCGTAGAAGGGACCACCTACGAGCAGTACTTC.